This T cell receptor (beta chain) was observed in a study of blood T cell repertoires in COVID-19. Overall study context: The origin of the acute and convalescent COVID-19 samples was the United States, Italy and Spain. T cells, B-cell-depleted T cells, or PBMCs supplied cDNA or gDNA.

Authors' data handling: From reference gene primer amplification, estimates of nucleated cell counts were derived. Generated by immunoSEQ multiplex PCR, the TCRdb table keeps only in-frame clones and is missing some. The DNA gave D and trimming, while V, J and clone size come from that table. The data show about 100,000 clones, more than 70% seen once. Input material: peripheral blood. This TCR was recovered from a woman under 40 with acute or convalescent COVID-19.

The CDR3 DNA reads TGTGCCAGCAGCTTTGGCACCGCTAACTATGGCTACACCTTC. It codes for CASSFGTANYGYTF. The rearrangement links TRBV7-8 to TRBJ1-2; no clear D. Germline V gene data show CDR1 as SGHVS and CDR2 as FQNEAQ. V gave up 3 bases and J gave up 0 bases, with 8 bases separating them. The CDR3 is made up of 14 amino acids.